These T cell receptor beta chains were read from a single sample in a study of cytomegalovirus exposure and HLA in healthy donors. TCRdb keeps only in-frame clones here, not all; method: immunoSEQ multiplex PCR. This sample has around 81,000 clones, with roughly 60% found just once. Sequences were obtained from PBMCs. These receptors were collected from a man aged 25-45 years in good health and CMV-seropositive. Both conserved end residues are part of each CDR3. D genes are given only for firm matches. Clone size, where shown, is once, few, many, or a class for clones that have expanded.

J gene: TRBJ2-7
clone size: -
V gene: TRBV28
D gene: TRBD1
CDR3 DNA: TGTGCCAGCAGTTGGGACAGGGGTCCCTACGAGCAGTACTTC
CDR3 protein: CASSWDRGPYEQYF

J gene: TRBJ2-7
clone size: -
V gene: TRBV7-3
D gene: TRBD1
CDR3 DNA: TGTGCCAGCAGCTTAGGCGGACAGGGCTACGAGCAGTACTTC
CDR3 protein: CASSLGGQGYEQYF

J gene: TRBJ2-7
clone size: -
V gene: TRBV7-3
D gene: TRBD1
CDR3 DNA: TGTGCCAGCAGCCAAGGGACAGGGGGGGAGCAGTACTTC
CDR3 protein: CASSQGTGGEQYF

J gene: TRBJ2-1
clone size: few
V gene: TRBV13
D gene: TRBD2
CDR3 DNA: TGTGCCAGCAGCTTCCGGCTAGCGGGATCAAAGGCGCGGTTCTTC
CDR3 protein: CASSFRLAGSKARFF

J gene: TRBJ2-7
clone size: -
V gene: TRBV5-6
D gene: TRBD1
CDR3 DNA: TGTGCCAGCAGCACGGGACAGGGGCGGTACGAGCAGTACTTC
CDR3 protein: CASSTGQGRYEQYF

J gene: TRBJ2-5
clone size: -
V gene: TRBV29-1
D gene: TRBD2
CDR3 DNA: TGCAGCGCCCGAAGCGGGAGGTTGCGAGAGACCCAGTACTTC
CDR3 protein: CSARSGRLRETQYF

J gene: TRBJ1-2
clone size: -
V gene: TRBV2
D gene: -
CDR3 DNA: TGTGCCAGCACCAGAAGCGGACATGGCTACACCTTC
CDR3 protein: CASTRSGHGYTF

J gene: TRBJ2-7
clone size: -
V gene: TRBV7-6
D gene: TRBD1
CDR3 DNA: TGTGCCAGCAGTATGACAGGGTCAGGGTACGAGCAGTACTTC
CDR3 protein: CASSMTGSGYEQYF

J gene: TRBJ2-1
clone size: -
V gene: TRBV29-1
D gene: TRBD2
CDR3 DNA: TGCAGCGTTGCAGCGGGAGGTCAATACAATGAGCAGTTCTTC
CDR3 protein: CSVAAGGQYNEQFF

J gene: TRBJ1-1
clone size: -
V gene: TRBV6-1
D gene: TRBD1
CDR3 DNA: TGTGCCAGCAGTCCCCAATGGGACAGAAATGAAGCTTTCTTT
CDR3 protein: CASSPQWDRNEAFF

J gene: TRBJ2-7
clone size: -
V gene: TRBV28
D gene: TRBD2
CDR3 DNA: TGTGCCAGCAGTCCGACCGGGGGGGTTTACGAGCAGTACTTC
CDR3 protein: CASSPTGGVYEQYF

J gene: TRBJ2-3
clone size: few
V gene: TRBV6-1
D gene: TRBD2
CDR3 DNA: TGTGCCAGCCAAGCGGGAGGGGGGAATACGCAGTATTTT
CDR3 protein: CASQAGGGNTQYF

J gene: TRBJ2-7
clone size: once
V gene: TRBV28
D gene: -
CDR3 DNA: TGTGCCAGCAGTCTACCGGCCGACACCTACGAGCAGTACTTC
CDR3 protein: CASSLPADTYEQYF

J gene: TRBJ2-2
clone size: -
V gene: TRBV9
D gene: -
CDR3 DNA: TGTGCCAGCAGCGTGTACCCGAGTGTTGGAGGAACCGGGGAGCTGTTTTTT
CDR3 protein: CASSVYPSVGGTGELFF

J gene: TRBJ2-7
clone size: -
V gene: TRBV28
D gene: TRBD1
CDR3 DNA: TGTGCCAGCAGTTTGCCGGGACAGGGGCATTACGAGCAGTACTTC
CDR3 protein: CASSLPGQGHYEQYF

J gene: TRBJ2-3
clone size: few
V gene: TRBV4-1
D gene: -
CDR3 DNA: TGCGCCAGCAGCCAAGATCCCCGGGGTGGAGATACGCAGTATTTT
CDR3 protein: CASSQDPRGGDTQYF

J gene: TRBJ2-7
clone size: -
V gene: TRBV5-6
D gene: TRBD2
CDR3 DNA: TGTGCCGGAAATGCGGGGGGCCCCGGGAACGAGCAGTACTTC
CDR3 protein: CAGNAGGPGNEQYF

J gene: TRBJ1-3
clone size: -
V gene: TRBV11-2
D gene: TRBD1
CDR3 DNA: TGTGCCAGCAGCTCCAATAGACAGGGGGCAAGAAACACCATATATTTT
CDR3 protein: CASSSNRQGARNTIYF